The 2 T cell receptor beta chains below all came from one sample that was sequenced in a study of blood T cell repertoires in COVID-19. Assay used: immunoSEQ multiplex PCR; TCRdb lists only in-frame clones, some missing. The sample holds roughly 310,000 clones, roughly 90% seen once. The sample was peripheral blood. The receptors here all came from a woman in her forties or fifties with active or convalescent COVID-19.

The chain combines TRBV7-9 with TRBJ2-1, with 12 bases fitting TRBD2. The CDR3 extends over 17 amino acids. Germline values: CDR1 SEHNR, CDR2 FQNEAQ (reference sequence). The trim removed 5 bases at V and 7 bases at J, leaving 12 bases unmatched. CDR3 sequence: CASSPPPPGTSGNEQFF. The CDR3 bases are TGTGCCAGCAGCCCCCCCCCTCCCGGGACTAGCGGGAATGAGCAGTTCTTC.

This clone has only one observation. The genes are TRBV4-1 and TRBJ2-5; 13 bases match TRBD2. J lost 6 bases, V lost 3 bases, and 7 bases had no gene match. Germline CDR1 is MGHRA and CDR2 is YSYEKL. The CDR3 contains 16 residues. CDR3 region: CASSQGAGTSGKTQYF. DNA for the CDR3: TGCGCCAGCAGCCAGGGCGCCGGGACTAGCGGGAAGACCCAGTACTTC.